This T cell receptor (beta chain) was sequenced during a study of T cells in Graves' hyperthyroidism and ophthalmopathy. Across the whole study: Pretreatment peripheral blood was obtained at initial diagnosis.

What was amplified from RNA transcripts were TCR beta CDR3 regions. TCR CDR3 underwent first-round RT-PCR with the HTBI primer set. Via MiXCR, TCRdb re-called the multiplex PCR reads, giving one row per CDR3 protein. The repertoire holds about half a million distinct CDR3 sequences, with 15% to 20% as singletons. This clonotype was recorded at least ten times. What was sequenced was blood. The receptor's source is a man aged 40-50 years with Graves' ophthalmopathy.

The CDR3 spells CASRDSLYNEQFF. CDR3 in DNA: TGTGCCAGCAGGGACTCGCTATACAATGAGCAGTTCTTC. The chain couples TRBV2 to TRBJ2-1; D is perhaps TRBD2 (5 bases). V lost 6 bases, J lost 4 bases, and 10 bases lay in between. CDR1 is SNHLY, CDR2 FYNNEI, per germline. The CDR3 is 13 amino acids. Based on the CDR3 plus reference TRBV2 and TRBJ2-1, the full variable domain is EPEVTQTPSHQVTQMGQEVILRCVPISNHLYFYWYRQILGQKVEFLVSFYNNEISEKSEIFDDQFSVERPDGSNFTLKIRSTKLEDSAMYFCASRDSLYNEQFFGPGTRLTVL.